The 5 T cell receptor beta chains reported below all come from one sample, sequenced in a study of cytomegalovirus exposure and HLA in healthy donors. The PCR ran on 60 Vbeta and 13 Jbeta primers. Repertoires were generated with immunoSEQ multiplex PCR, while TCRdb's copy carries only in-frame clones and drops some. Here the sample table reports roughly 77,000 clones. Sequenced input: PBMCs. These receptors originate from a man aged 25-40 years in good health and CMV-seronegative.

The V call is TRBV19, the J call TRBJ2-7; TRBD2 agrees at 7 bases. CDR1 and CDR2 (germline): LNHDA, SQIVND (reference sequence). CDR3 length equals 18 residues. The ends lost 1 base at V and 0 bases at J; junction bases unmatched: 12. For the CDR3, the DNA is TGTGCCAGTAGTATAGTAGGTACTAGCGCCATCTCCTCCTACGAGCAGTACTTC. As protein: CASSIVGTSAISSYEQYF.

V is TRBV5-6 and J is TRBJ1-4; 8 bases map to TRBD1. CDR1 and CDR2 from the germline V gene are SGHDT and YYEEEE. V was clipped by 4 bases and J by 3 bases; unmatched bases: 5. The CDR3 is made up of 15 amino acids. CDR3 in amino acids: CASSALGQANEKLFF. CDR3 coding DNA: TGTGCCAGCAGCGCGCTGGGACAGGCTAATGAAAAACTGTTTTTT. Based on the CDR3 plus reference TRBV5-6 and TRBJ1-4, the full variable domain is DAGVTQSPTHLIKTRGQQVTLRCSPKSGHDTVSWYQQALGQGPQFIFQYYEEEERQRGNFPDRFSGHQFPNYSSELNVNALLLGDSALYLCASSALGQANEKLFFGSGTQLSVL.

V is TRBV14 and J is TRBJ1-2; weak D call: TRBD1 (5 bases). The CDR3 is made up of 14 amino acids. Per the germline V gene, CDR1 is SGHDN and CDR2 is FVKESK. V gave up 6 bases and J gave up 3 bases, with 14 bases separating them. CDR3 protein: CASSLQGTYYGYTF. CDR3 nucleotides: TGTGCCAGCAGTCTTCAGGGAACCTACTATGGCTACACCTTC.

The chain is built from TRBV5-1 and TRBJ2-7; 9 positions match TRBD1. The CDR3 extends over 15 amino acids. The germline CDR1 and CDR2 sequences are SGHRS and YFSETQ. Losses at the gene ends were 0 bases for V and 5 bases for J; bases not matched to a gene: 6. CDR3 in amino acids: CASSLDRGRFDEQYF. The CDR3 bases are TGCGCCAGCAGCTTGGACAGGGGGCGCTTCGACGAGCAGTACTTC.

The chain carries TRBV6-1 and TRBJ1-2, with 9 bases lining up with TRBD1. Germline V gene sequence: CDR1 MNHNS, CDR2 SASEGT. V trimming: 6 bases; J trimming: 3 bases; junction bases outside the gene matches: 8. The CDR3 has 15 amino acids. CDR3 nucleotide sequence: TGTGCCAGCAGGGACCAGACAGGGGGATACTATGGCTACACCTTC. It specifies CASRDQTGGYYGYTF.